The present T cell receptor (beta chain) was sequenced within a study of vaccination effects on CD4 cells after COVID-19 (dated by TCRdb to 2021 to 2024). Concerning the study at large: The ViraFEST assay stimulated PBMC with viral peptide pools and then used TCR sequencing to identify antigen-specific CD4+ T cell clonotypes by expansion. Each participant got two doses of an mRNA SARS-CoV-2 vaccine, either BNT162b2 or mRNA-1273. Cultures from other donors in the study were sequenced using the Oncomine TCR Beta short-read assay on an Illumina iSeq 100. Pre-vaccine samples from a couple of convalescent patients were drawn 16 days and one week before the first dose, 142 and 148 days after COVID-19 diagnosis. Altogether, around 11 COVID-19 convalescent patients and 4 SARS-CoV-2-naive healthy vaccine recipients made up the full study. Approximately 2 million PBMC per well were cultured in IMDM with about 5.4% human AB serum, about 9.4 IU/ml IL-2 and gentamicin, plus 10 ug/ml peptides. SARS-CoV-2 spike-specific CD4+ TCR repertoires from before and after mRNA vaccination were compared in COVID-19 convalescent patients and in infection-naive vaccine recipients. The full study reports these points: Limitations of the study were the small number of convalescent patients and the absence of early post-infection timepoints. Both infection-induced and vaccine-induced clones contracted markedly at late post-vaccination timepoints, which is consistent with waning T cell responses. Among convalescent patients, the spike-reactive repertoire after vaccination was made up mainly of new vaccine-induced clones that were largely distinct from the clones induced by infection.

The germline V gene specifies SGHTA as CDR1 and FQGNSA as CDR2. V is pared back by 5 bases and J by 0 bases, with 4 bases lying between the germline termini. The CDR3 measures 12 amino acids from cysteine to phenylalanine. CDR3 DNA is the only sequence kept; it has 36 bases, read in frame from the first base. Libraries were built with the immunoSEQ multiplex PCR assay. DNA from the CD4+ T cells that had been cultured and isolated underwent TCR beta CDR3 sequencing. The original pipeline was this. Non-productive TCR sequences were removed and reads were trimmed to the CDR3 region, keeping CDR3s of at least 7 amino acids. Antigen-specific clonotypes were identified with the MANAFEST web app by comparing expansion in peptide wells against reference cultures. To count as positive, a clone had to show expansion at FDR<0.05 compared with the reference and with all other wells, an odds ratio above 5, and a frequency above 0.1% in two replicate wells. A clonotype was called cross-reactive if it was significantly expanded both in SARS-CoV-2 spike wells and in at least one common cold coronavirus spike condition. CDR3 similarity was assessed by Levenshtein distance using the stringdist R package, and unrooted trees were constructed with ape in R 3.6.1. The clones in this table, taken by TCRdb from immuneACCESS, are in-frame only. Not every clone is retained; where verified, under half of the shortfall comes from an unresolved V gene, and the cause of the rest is unknown. Clone size and the V and J calls come from that table; the DNA yielded D and trimming. The sample contains tens of thousands of clones, about 69% of them found a single time. Clones ranked in the top ten supply approximately 22% of the sample.

After 10 days of culture, CD4+ T cells were isolated with the EasySep CD4+ T cell isolation kit. Convalescent patients had PCR-confirmed SARS-CoV-2 infection between March and December 2020, before Alpha, Beta and Delta variants emerged in the United States. On days 3 and 7, half of the culture medium was replaced with fresh IL-2-containing medium. Unless noted otherwise, every peptide stimulation condition was cultured in triplicate wells. Using Ficoll-Paque Plus gradient centrifugation, PBMC were separated from whole blood and then either used fresh or cryopreserved at -140C. The QIAamp micro DNA kit was used to extract genomic DNA from the cultured CD4+ T cells. A remark on this clone: Its antigen is not yet known. Base qualities are missing; no much larger clone stands one base away.

The receptor was isolated from a human donor who had a prior SARS-CoV-2 infection. The source was CD4+ T cells from PBMCs cultured without peptide, collected before COVID-19 vaccination. The sequence links TRBV7-2 to TRBJ1-2, with the D gene call left open. The CDR3 protein sequence reads: CASSGTNYGYTF. At the DNA level, the sequence is TGTGCCAGCAGCGGCACTAACTATGGCTACACCTTC.